One sample yielded the 30 T cell receptor beta chains listed below, sequenced in a study of T cells in Graves' hyperthyroidism and ophthalmopathy. Researchers amplified the TCR beta CDR3 regions from RNA transcripts. A first-round RT-PCR of the TCR CDR3 used the HTBI primer set. TCRdb called the multiplex PCR reads again in MiXCR, with one record for every CDR3 protein. The sample carries about 640,000 distinct CDR3 sequences, about 45% recorded once. Material: peripheral blood or thyroid tissue (not recorded which). The receptors come from an adult man with Graves' disease, either hyperthyroidism or ophthalmopathy (not recorded which).

The V and J genes are TRBV5-1 and TRBJ1-5; TRBD1 agrees at 9 bases. Germline trimming cut 1 base from V and 1 base from J; bases unmatched to any gene: 6. CDR3 length: 17 amino acids. Per the germline V gene, CDR1 is SGHRS and CDR2 is YFSETQ. The CDR3 DNA follows: TGCGCCAGCAGCTTGTCCGCAGGGACAGGGAGCAATCAGCCCCAGCATTTT. Translated: CASSLSAGTGSNQPQHF.

This clonotype was seen many times. The chain couples TRBV10-3 to TRBJ1-2; 12 positions agree with TRBD1. Germline lookup yields CDR1 ENHRY and CDR2 SYGVKD. This CDR3 is 15 amino acids long. The J segment lost 4 bases and the V segment lost 10 bases, leaving 10 bases of the junction unmatched. The CDR3 DNA sequence: TGTGCCACCAAAATGGGACAGGGGGCCGTCTATGGCTACACCTTC. It specifies CATKMGQGAVYGYTF.

This clonotype was found once. This chain uses TRBV5-1 with TRBJ2-5, with 8 bases lining up with TRBD1. Germline lookup yields CDR1 SGHRS and CDR2 YFSETQ. The CDR3 extends over 15 amino acids. The ends lost 2 bases at V and 5 bases at J; junction bases unmatched: 8. CDR3 nucleotides: TGCGCCAGCAGCTTCCGTGAGGACAGGGACGAGACCCAGTACTTC. Protein product: CASSFREDRDETQYF.

This clonotype was counted between two and nine times. This chain connects TRBV20-1 to TRBJ1-1, with unresolved D. Trimming cost V 3 bases and J 0 bases, with 8 bases left between them. CDR1 is DFQATT, CDR2 SNEGSKA, per germline (reference sequence). The CDR3 length is 13 residues. The CDR3 nucleotides are TGCAGTGCTAGGTCCGGGATGAACACTGAAGCTTTCTTT. It is translated as CSARSGMNTEAFF.

In this sample, this clonotype turned up a few times. The chain links TRBV5-4 to TRBJ2-5; TRBD1 aligns across 9 bases. CDR1 SGHNT and CDR2 YYREEE come from the germline V gene (reference sequence). The V segment lost 3 bases and the J segment 1 base; nucleotides outside the gene matches: 4. This CDR3 has 15 residues. CDR3 in DNA: TGTGCCAGCAGCTGGCCGGGACAGGGCCAAGAGACCCAGTACTTC. It translates to CASSWPGQGQETQYF.

The V call is TRBV2, the J call TRBJ1-4; D call uncertain. The CDR3 runs 13 residues. Trimming pared 4 bases from V and 5 bases from J, leaving 8 bases between. Germline CDR1 and CDR2: SNHLY and FYNNEI. CDR3 amino acids: CASSVGSNEKLFF. The CDR3 region has the DNA TGTGCCAGCAGTGTAGGATCGAATGAAAAACTGTTTTTT. Using reference TRBV2 and TRBJ1-4 for the parts outside the CDR3, the full variable domain is EPEVTQTPSHQVTQMGQEVILRCVPISNHLYFYWYRQILGQKVEFLVSFYNNEISEKSEIFDDQFSVERPDGSNFTLKIRSTKLEDSAMYFCASSVGSNEKLFFGSGTQLSVL.

This clonotype was picked up many times. For the CDR3, the DNA is TGTGCCACCAGCAACGGATACGAGCAGTACTTC. Amino acids: CATSNGYEQYF. The chain joins TRBV24-1 to TRBJ2-7, with D unclear. The germline V gene encodes CDR1 KGHDR and CDR2 SFDVKD. The CDR3 is 11 residues long. Trimming shortened V by 7 bases and J by 4 bases, and 7 bases separated the two germline ends.

The chain recombines TRBV15 with TRBJ1-2; TRBD1 is a possible D gene (6 bases). Germline V gene data show CDR1 as LNHNV and CDR2 as YYDKDF (reference sequence). Trimming stripped 1 base from V and 6 bases from J, with 15 bases between. The CDR3 loop spans 15 amino acids. CDR3 loop: CATSRGLRGADGYTF. In DNA form, the CDR3 reads TGTGCCACCAGCAGAGGCCTGAGGGGGGCGGATGGCTACACCTTC.

This clonotype was seen only a few times. The chain is built from TRBV7-9 and TRBJ2-2, with a possible D match to TRBD2 (5 bases). Germline V CDR1 and CDR2: SEHNR, FQNEAQ (reference sequence). The length of the CDR3 is 16 residues. The V end was cut by 5 bases, the J end by 5 bases, with 18 bases between. CDR3 residues: CASSAALVGITGELFF. The CDR3 region has the DNA TGTGCCAGCAGCGCGGCACTAGTCGGTATAACCGGGGAGCTGTTTTTT.

This clonotype was counted many times. This chain uses TRBV29-1 with TRBJ1-2, with D possibly TRBD1 on 5 matching bases. This CDR3 comprises 12 residues. Trimming removed 6 bases from V and 6 bases from J, with 14 bases in between. Germline V gene data show CDR1 as SQVTM and CDR2 as ANQGSEA. In DNA, the CDR3 is TGCAGCGTCCTGGGGGAGGTGAATGGCTACACCTTC. This codes for CSVLGEVNGYTF.

The CDR3 DNA follows: TGTGCCAGCAACGACAGGGTGGATTCACCCCTCCACTTT. It codes for CASNDRVDSPLHF. V usage is TRBV6-1 and J usage is TRBJ1-6; 7 bases are shared with TRBD1. The CDR3 has 13 residues. V gave up 7 bases and J gave up 8 bases; unmatched junction bases: 5. CDR1 MNHNS and CDR2 SASEGT come from the germline V gene.

There are many counts of this clonotype. V is TRBV5-8 and J is TRBJ2-5, with 7 bases fitting TRBD2. V trimming: 4 bases; J trimming: 0 bases; junction bases outside the gene matches: 6. This CDR3 region has 15 residues. From germline, CDR1 is SGHTS and CDR2 YDEGEE. CDR3 DNA sequence: TGTGCCAGCAGCACCTCCCTAGCGGACCAAGAGACCCAGTACTTC. Translated, it gives CASSTSLADQETQYF.

Remarks on this clonotype: A clone one base away is much larger, so this may be a read error. Given the absence of the conserved phenylalanine or tryptophan at the CDR3 end, a read error is likely. The V and J genes are TRBV7-9 and TRBJ1-2; 9 bases are a match to TRBD1. The CDR3 totals 15 residues. J lost 4 bases, V lost 5 bases, and 8 bases had no gene match. The germline gives CDR1 SEHNR, CDR2 FQNEAQ (reference sequence). This CDR3 is CASSTSSTGGYGYTL. DNA for the CDR3: TGTGCCAGCAGCACCTCCTCGACAGGGGGCTATGGCTACACCCTC.

In this sample, this clonotype turned up many times. This chain links TRBV7-9 with TRBJ1-1; D gene ambiguous. V was shortened by 1 base and J by 6 bases, with 6 bases between the two germline ends. The CDR3 extends over 12 amino acids. Germline lookup yields CDR1 SEHNR and CDR2 FQNEAQ (reference sequence). The CDR3 sequence: CASSLVGAEAFF. The CDR3 DNA reads TGTGCCAGCAGCTTAGTGGGTGCTGAAGCTTTCTTT. The variable domain in full, with the rest retrieved from reference TRBV7-9 and TRBJ1-1, is DTGVSQNPRHKITKRGQNVTFRCDPISEHNRLYWYRQTLGQGPEFLTYFQNEAQLEKSRLLSDRFSAERPKGSFSTLEIQRTEQGDSAMYLCASSLVGAEAFFGQGTRLTVV.

A word on this clonotype: A read error may produce the germline difference seen at one junction end. The chain uses TRBV6-5 and TRBJ2-7, with D possibly being TRBD2 (5 bases). Germline assignment: CDR1 MNHEY and CDR2 SVGAGI. The CDR3 contains 12 residues. For the CDR3, the DNA is TGTACCAGCAGCGCCACTAGTTACGAGCAGTACTTC. Its protein product is CTSSATSYEQYF.

The chain is built from TRBV2 and TRBJ2-7; 9 bases are shared with TRBD2. Germline lookup yields CDR1 SNHLY and CDR2 FYNNEI. This CDR3 comprises 12 residues. Trimming cost V 7 bases and J 4 bases; bases outside gene matches: 2. CDR3 DNA: TGTGCCAGCACCGGACTAGCGTACGAGCAGTACTTC. It encodes CASTGLAYEQYF. Variable domain in full (rest from reference TRBV2 and TRBJ2-7): EPEVTQTPSHQVTQMGQEVILRCVPISNHLYFYWYRQILGQKVEFLVSFYNNEISEKSEIFDDQFSVERPDGSNFTLKIRSTKLEDSAMYFCASTGLAYEQYFGPGTRLTVT.

Only a few counts were recorded for this clonotype. The chain joins TRBV7-3 to TRBJ1-2, with TRBD1 matching over 8 bases. Germline lookup yields CDR1 SGHTA and CDR2 FQGTGA. The CDR3 has 14 amino acids. The J segment lost 7 bases and the V segment lost 8 bases, leaving 12 bases of the junction unmatched. The CDR3 region has the DNA TGTGCCAGCTCAACCCCAGGGGGCAGCGGTGGCTACACCTTC. This encodes CASSTPGGSGGYTF.

As for this clonotype: This may be a read error: a much more frequent sequence differs by one nucleotide. The chain employs TRBV6-1 and TRBJ2-5, with TRBD2 matching 7 bases. Germline V lookup: CDR1 MNHNS, CDR2 SASEGT. This CDR3 contains 13 residues. CDR3 coding DNA: TGTGCCATCAGTGAAGCGGGACAAGAGACCCAGTACTTC. Translating it yields CAISEAGQETQYF.

The chain uses TRBV9 and TRBJ2-7; the match to TRBD1 covers 8 bases. The CDR3 loop spans 13 amino acids. The V and J ends lost 4 bases and 12 bases, in that order; junction bases with no gene match: 12. In germline, CDR1 is SGDLS, CDR2 YYNGEE. CDR3 DNA sequence: TGTGCCAGCAGCCCATCCGTCCAGGGGGCCGTGTACTTC. This sequence encodes CASSPSVQGAVYF.

This clonotype showed up just once. The chain uses TRBV25-1 and TRBJ2-7; D is possibly TRBD1 (6 bases). The CDR3 totals 10 residues. Per germline, CDR1 MGHDK and CDR2 SYGVNS. CDR3 DNA sequence: TGTGCTAGGGATGACAGGGAGCAGTACTTC. Its translation is CARDDREQYF.

V usage is TRBV15 and J usage is TRBJ2-5; possible D gene TRBD1, 6 bases. This CDR3 spans 14 amino acids. The V gene lost 3 bases and the J gene lost 5 bases, with 13 bases spanning the gap. The germline gives CDR1 LNHNV, CDR2 YYDKDF (reference sequence). CDR3 amino acids: CATSSFGGGETQYF. CDR3 DNA: TGTGCCACCAGCAGTTTTGGGGGCGGTGAGACCCAGTACTTC.

The chain joins TRBV2 to TRBJ2-5, with 10 bases identical to TRBD1. Losses at the gene ends were 7 bases for V and 4 bases for J; bases not matched to a gene: 6. CDR3 length: 14 amino acids. Germline CDR1 SNHLY, CDR2 FYNNEI. The CDR3 DNA is TGTGCCAGCATTATTGACAGGGGGCTAGAGACCCAGTACTTC. Translated, it gives CASIIDRGLETQYF.

The chain links TRBV10-3 to TRBJ1-5; no firm D call. The germline gives CDR1 ENHRY, CDR2 SYGVKD. The CDR3 has 15 residues. V was shortened by 2 bases and J by 0 bases, with 8 bases between the two germline ends. CDR3 sequence reads: CAISERADSNQPQHF. The CDR3, as DNA: TGTGCCATCAGTGAGAGGGCAGATAGCAATCAGCCCCAGCATTTT.

Only a few counts were recorded for this clonotype. The rearrangement uses TRBV10-3 and TRBJ1-6; D may be TRBD1 (6 bases). Germline CDR1 ENHRY, CDR2 SYGVKD. V lost 9 bases to trimming and J lost 16 bases, with 19 bases between them. The CDR3 is 12 residues long. CDR3 coding DNA: TGTGCCATTGGGGAGGGGGGCAGGGTTCTCCACTTT. Translated: CAIGEGGRVLHF.

This clonotype came up a few times. V usage is TRBV5-1 and J usage is TRBJ1-1; TRBD1 might be the D (5 bases). The CDR3 is made up of 16 amino acids. CDR1 SGHRS and CDR2 YFSETQ come from the germline V gene. Trimming pared 0 bases from V and 3 bases from J, leaving 15 bases between. This CDR3 is CASSLGTFNIDTEAFF. CDR3 DNA: TGCGCCAGCAGCTTGGGGACATTTAATATTGACACTGAAGCTTTCTTT.

The rearrangement joins TRBV25-1 to TRBJ1-2; D possibly corresponds to TRBD1 (5 bases). V lost 5 bases to trimming and J lost 4 bases, with 14 bases between them. From germline, CDR1 is MGHDK and CDR2 SYGVNS. The CDR3 has 14 amino acids. Here the CDR3 DNA reads TGTGCCAGCAGTCATGGGGGGGTACCCTATGGCTACACCTTC. It specifies CASSHGGVPYGYTF.

Regarding this clonotype: A much larger clone differs from this one at a single base, so this may be a read error. V is TRBV2 and J is TRBJ1-5; unclear D gene. Germline CDR1 reads SNHLY; CDR2 reads FYNNEI. Trimming left V 3 bases short and J 6 bases short, with 12 bases between. This CDR3 contains 14 residues. CDR3 DNA sequence: TGTGCCAGCAGTGACAGGAGGAGTGGTCAGCCCCAGCATTTT. This codes for CASSDRRSGQPQHF.

This clonotype was seen just once. The V call is TRBV29-1, the J call TRBJ1-5; D uncertain. Trimming stripped 6 bases from V and 2 bases from J, with 14 bases between. Germline V CDR1 and CDR2: SQVTM, ANQGSEA. This CDR3 contains 14 residues. In nucleotides, the CDR3 is TGCAGCGTGGGATTGGACGGAGGCAATCAGCCCCAGCATTTT. This codes for CSVGLDGGNQPQHF.

J is TRBJ2-5 and V is TRBV29-1; D possibly corresponds to TRBD1 (5 bases). CDR1 is SQVTM, CDR2 ANQGSEA, per germline. CDR3 length: 12 amino acids. V was cut by 4 bases and J by 3 bases, with 9 bases left in between. DNA for the CDR3: TGCAGCGTTGCAGTAGGGGAAGAGACCCAGTACTTC. Amino acids: CSVAVGEETQYF.

As to this clonotype: The germline gene is not matched at one end of the junction; a read error may be the cause. The V gene is TRBV10-3, the J gene TRBJ1-1; 9 bases match TRBD1. In germline, CDR1 is ENHRY, CDR2 SYGVKD. CDR3 length equals 18 residues. In nucleotides, the CDR3 is TGTGCCATCAGTGAGCTATTGGACAGGGGAAGGGTAAACACTGGAGCTTTCTTT. This sequence encodes CAISELLDRGRVNTGAFF.